Presented here are 28 T cell receptor beta chains from one specimen sequenced in a study of blood T cell repertoires in COVID-19. Sequencing used immunoSEQ multiplex PCR; TCRdb keeps in-frame clones, though not all of them. This table holds roughly 190,000 clones, approximately 87% found once. The specimen sequenced was peripheral blood. These receptors came from a woman aged 55-70 years with COVID-19, enrolled during active disease.

This clone occurred once. Other DNA sequences within the sample encode an identical CDR3. This chain uses TRBV6-1 with TRBJ1-5; weak D call: TRBD1 (5 bases). Between the trimmed V and J ends, which lost 2 bases and 1 base, there was a span of 6 bases. The CDR3 length is 14 residues. CDR1 MNHNS and CDR2 SASEGT come from the germline V gene. CDR3 amino acids: CASSEQGSNQPQHF. The CDR3 region has the DNA TGTGCCAGCAGTGAACAGGGCAGCAATCAGCCCCAGCATTTT.

The chain recombines TRBV7-2 with TRBJ1-1; 10 bases map to TRBD1. The germline V gene encodes CDR1 SGHTA and CDR2 FQGNSA. The CDR3 has 14 residues. The J segment lost 4 bases and the V segment lost 7 bases, leaving 6 bases of the junction unmatched. The CDR3 loop reads CASTLTGGSTEAFF. In DNA, the CDR3 is TGTGCCAGCACCCTGACAGGGGGCTCCACTGAAGCTTTCTTT.

The chain carries TRBV6-2 or TRBV6-3 and TRBJ1-5; 7 bases agree with TRBD1. The CDR3 totals 17 residues. Germline CDR1 MNHEY, CDR2 SVGEGT. V was pared by 2 bases and J by 6 bases, with 13 bases of the junction left unmatched. In DNA, the CDR3 is TGTGCCAGCAGTTACGGCCTTCACAGGGGAACAGGTCAGCCCCAGCATTTT. It specifies CASSYGLHRGTGQPQHF.

V is TRBV20-1 and J is TRBJ1-1; the D is unclear. The germline gives CDR1 DFQATT, CDR2 SNEGSKA (reference sequence). CDR3 length: 11 amino acids. Trimming stripped 5 bases from V and 1 base from J, with 5 bases between. In DNA, the CDR3 is TGCAGTGCTTCAGGGAACACTGAAGCTTTCTTT. Encoded protein: CSASGNTEAFF.

This rearrangement joins TRBV24-1 to TRBJ1-5, with 10 bases lining up with TRBD1. CDR1 KGHDR and CDR2 SFDVKD come from the germline V gene. The CDR3 spans 12 residues. V lost 5 bases to trimming and J lost 11 bases; unmatched junction nucleotides: 2. The CDR3 sequence is CATSVGTGAQHF. For the CDR3, the DNA is TGTGCCACCAGTGTAGGGACAGGGGCCCAGCATTTT.

This chain joins TRBV30 and TRBJ2-3; 13 positions agree with TRBD2. V was clipped by 0 bases and J by 5 bases; unmatched bases: 2. The CDR3 has 15 amino acids. Germline-derived CDR1 and CDR2 are GTSNPN and SVGIG (reference sequence). For the CDR3, the DNA is TGTGCCTGGAGTGTCACTAGCGGGAGGGTAGATACGCAGTATTTT. Its translation is CAWSVTSGRVDTQYF. Combining the CDR3 with reference TRBV30 and TRBJ2-3 gives the whole variable domain SQTIHQWPATLVQPVGSPLSLECTVEGTSNPNLYWYRQAAGRGLQLLFYSVGIGQISSEVPQNLSASRPQDRQFILSSKKLLLSDSGFYLCAWSVTSGRVDTQYFGPGTRLTVL.

The chain employs TRBV6-6 and TRBJ1-5, with TRBD1 matching over 7 bases. CDR3 length: 15 amino acids. Germline V CDR1 and CDR2: MNHNY, SVGAGI (reference sequence). The ends lost 8 bases at V and 3 bases at J; junction bases unmatched: 10. The CDR3 nucleotides read TGTGCCAGCGGGAGCCAGGACAGGCTCAATCAGCCCCAGCATTTT. Its protein product is CASGSQDRLNQPQHF.

The V gene is TRBV2, the J gene TRBJ2-3; TRBD1 agrees at 7 bases. Germline V lookup: CDR1 SNHLY, CDR2 FYNNEI. V shed 7 bases, J shed 4 bases, and the junction held 11 bases outside the gene matches. This CDR3 comprises 15 residues. CDR3 residues: CASKKGAGEADTQYF. CDR3 nucleotide sequence: TGTGCCAGCAAAAAGGGGGCAGGTGAAGCAGATACGCAGTATTTT.

The chain links TRBV18 to TRBJ2-5; tentatively, D is TRBD2 (5 bases). Trimming left V 3 bases short and J 6 bases short, with 11 bases between. The CDR3 length is 13 residues. The germline gives CDR1 KGHSH, CDR2 LQKENI. The CDR3 nucleotides are TGTGCCAGCTCACCCCCGGGGTTGCAGACCCAGTACTTC. Protein product: CASSPPGLQTQYF.

The J gene is TRBJ2-7, the V gene TRBV29-1, with no clear D. CDR1 and CDR2 (germline): SQVTM, ANQGSEA. The CDR3 extends over 11 amino acids. Trimming pared 5 bases from V and 2 bases from J, leaving 7 bases between. The CDR3 region is CSVTQAYEQYF. As DNA, the CDR3 is TGCAGCGTTACCCAGGCCTACGAGCAGTACTTC.

This chain joins TRBV7-6 and TRBJ2-5; 10 bases are shared with TRBD2. The J call is doubtful: the DNA matches TRBJ2-7 better. The CDR3 contains 15 residues. The germline gives CDR1 SGHVS, CDR2 FNYEAQ. This CDR3 reads CASSLGTSGTGEQYF. DNA of the CDR3: TGTGCCAGCAGCTTAGGGACTAGCGGAACCGGCGAGCAGTACTTC.

The V call is TRBV5-1, the J call TRBJ1-1, with 7 bases matching TRBD1. The germline gives CDR1 SGHRS, CDR2 YFSETQ. The CDR3 covers 16 residues. The junction had 12 bases not matched to a gene; V was cut back by 7 bases and J by 0 bases. CDR3 region: CASEPGQHLLNTEAFF. CDR3 bases: TGCGCCAGCGAACCGGGACAGCACCTTCTGAACACTGAAGCTTTCTTT.

This chain connects TRBV11-2 to TRBJ2-3, with TRBD1 identical over 9 bases. Looked up from germline, CDR1 is SGHAT and CDR2 is FQNNGV. The J segment lost 3 bases and the V segment lost 3 bases, leaving 4 bases of the junction unmatched. The CDR3 contains 15 residues. The CDR3 is CASSFRDRETDTQYF. In DNA, the CDR3 is TGTGCCAGCAGCTTCCGGGACAGGGAAACAGATACGCAGTATTTT.

The chain couples TRBV30 to TRBJ2-5; tentatively, D is TRBD1 (6 bases). Germline CDR1 GTSNPN, CDR2 SVGIG (reference sequence). The germline V and J ends were trimmed by 4 bases and 0 bases, with 12 bases remaining between them. CDR3 length equals 14 residues. CDR3 in DNA: TGTGCCTGGAACAGGGACCTGTACCAAGAGACCCAGTACTTC. The encoded protein is CAWNRDLYQETQYF.

The rearrangement joins TRBV10-1 to TRBJ2-1, with 14 nucleotides matching TRBD2. Trimming at V came to 7 bases and at J to 6 bases, leaving 14 bases not matched to a gene. Germline CDR1 reads WNHNN; CDR2 reads SYGVQD (reference sequence). This CDR3 region has 18 residues. CDR3 in amino acids: CASKWRLAGGPSGNEQFF. The CDR3 DNA follows: TGCGCCAGCAAGTGGAGACTAGCGGGAGGGCCATCCGGCAATGAGCAGTTCTTC.

The rearrangement links TRBV10-3 to TRBJ1-1, with D possibly TRBD1 on 5 matching bases. Trimming cost V 7 bases and J 4 bases, with 22 bases left between them. The CDR3 extends over 16 amino acids. The V gene's germline CDR1 is ENHRY and CDR2 SYGVKD. CDR3 bases: TGTGCCATCAATAACCAGGGCGTGGCGTTTGGCACTGAAGCTTTCTTT. Translation: CAINNQGVAFGTEAFF.

This chain's CDR3 is CASGWGQTATNEKLFF. Here the CDR3 DNA reads TGTGCTAGTGGTTGGGGACAGACAGCAACTAATGAAAAACTGTTTTTT. The chain employs TRBV12-5 and TRBJ1-4; 7 bases are shared with TRBD1. Germline lookup yields CDR1 LGHNT and CDR2 FRNRAP. This CDR3 is built from 16 residues. After removal of 4 bases from V and 0 bases from J, the junction contained 5 bases not matched to a gene.

V is TRBV5-1 and J is TRBJ1-2; 8 positions match TRBD1. CDR1 and CDR2 from the germline V gene are SGHRS and YFSETQ. The trim removed 5 bases at V and 4 bases at J, leaving 7 bases unmatched. This CDR3 spans 14 amino acids. Here the CDR3 DNA reads TGCGCCAGCAGAAGTCACAGGGGGTCCTATGGCTACACCTTC. It codes for CASRSHRGSYGYTF.

This clone was picked up one time. The chain employs TRBV6-5 and TRBJ1-2; D is ambiguous. The ends were cut back, 2 bases at V and 7 bases at J, with 17 bases in the middle. This CDR3 has 15 amino acids. Germline V gene lookup returns CDR1 MNHEY and CDR2 SVGAGI. The CDR3 region is CASSYVAPRLGGYTF. In DNA form, the CDR3 reads TGTGCCAGCAGTTACGTAGCCCCCCGTTTGGGTGGCTACACCTTC.

The chain joins TRBV7-2 to TRBJ2-1, with 8 bases lining up with TRBD1. Germline V gene data show CDR1 as SGHTA and CDR2 as FQGNSA. The CDR3 has 15 residues. V dropped 3 bases and J dropped 2; count of bases not matched to a gene: 3. CDR3 loop: CASSLQGAAYNEQFF. The DNA for the CDR3 is TGTGCCAGCAGCTTGCAGGGGGCCGCCTACAATGAGCAGTTCTTC.

The chain recombines TRBV9 with TRBJ2-1; the match to TRBD2 covers 11 bases. V was clipped by 4 bases and J by 7 bases; unmatched bases: 4. This CDR3 region has 14 residues. Germline-derived CDR1 and CDR2 are SGDLS and YYNGEE. This CDR3 reads CASSLRTSGNEQFF. CDR3 nucleotide sequence: TGTGCCAGCAGCCTGCGGACTAGCGGGAATGAGCAGTTCTTC.

The chain has TRBV11-3 and TRBJ1-1; D gene unclear. Germline values: CDR1 SGHNT, CDR2 YENEEA. The V end lost 5 bases, the J end lost 10 bases, and 20 bases lay between the germline ends. The CDR3 is 14 amino acids. The CDR3 region is CASSQGKAGRGAFF. The CDR3 nucleotides are TGTGCCAGCAGCCAAGGAAAGGCCGGCCGCGGAGCTTTCTTT.

This clone has just one count. The chain combines TRBV29-1 with TRBJ2-1, with D uncertain. This CDR3 spans 13 amino acids. From germline, CDR1 is SQVTM and CDR2 ANQGSEA. V gave up 3 bases and J gave up 0 bases, with 6 bases separating them. The CDR3 reads CSVDISSYNEQFF. The DNA for the CDR3 is TGCAGCGTTGATATCAGCTCCTACAATGAGCAGTTCTTC.

The chain couples TRBV5-6 to TRBJ1-6; D is uncertain. The CDR3 has 13 residues. The V gene's germline CDR1 is SGHDT and CDR2 YYEEEE. Trimming took off 1 base at V and 6 bases at J, with 5 bases between the two ends. DNA for the CDR3: TGTGCCAGCAGCTTGCTGCGTAATTCACCCCTCCACTTT. Protein sequence: CASSLLRNSPLHF. Full variable domain (remainder filled in from reference TRBV5-6 and TRBJ1-6): DAGVTQSPTHLIKTRGQQVTLRCSPKSGHDTVSWYQQALGQGPQFIFQYYEEEERQRGNFPDRFSGHQFPNYSSELNVNALLLGDSALYLCASSLLRNSPLHFGNGTRLTVT.

This chain joins TRBV15 and TRBJ2-2; D is possibly TRBD1 (5 bases). The CDR3 is 14 amino acids. V gave up 3 bases and J gave up 5 bases, with 10 bases separating them. CDR1 is LNHNV, CDR2 YYDKDF, per germline (reference sequence). CDR3 loop: CATSSLTVTGELFF. The CDR3 DNA is TGTGCCACCAGCAGCCTGACAGTGACCGGGGAGCTGTTTTTT.

This chain connects TRBV30 to TRBJ1-6, with D perhaps matching TRBD1 (5 bases). Per the germline V gene, CDR1 is GTSNPN and CDR2 is SVGIG (reference sequence). The CDR3 loop spans 15 amino acids. The V and J ends lost 0 bases and 7 bases respectively, with 13 bases between them. The CDR3 bases are TGTGCCTGGAGTGTCGGAGGGACCGAGAATTCACCCCTCCACTTT. It translates to CAWSVGGTENSPLHF.

V is TRBV5-5 and J is TRBJ2-5, with 8 positions matching TRBD2. Germline CDR1 SGHKS, CDR2 YYEKEE (reference sequence). The CDR3 contains 16 residues. The V and J ends lost 0 bases and 5 bases, in that order; junction bases with no gene match: 9. The CDR3 DNA is TGTGCCAGCAGCTTGGCGGAGTCGGGAGGGAAGGAGACCCAGTACTTC. Translating it yields CASSLAESGGKETQYF.

This clone was seen once. The chain recombines TRBV12-5 with TRBJ2-3; 10 bases match TRBD2. CDR3 length: 16 amino acids. Per the germline V gene, CDR1 is LGHNT and CDR2 is FRNRAP. J gave up 2 bases and V 6 bases, and 8 bases lay outside the gene matches. CDR3 amino acids: CASGYGTSVLTDTQYF. The CDR3 nucleotides read TGTGCTAGTGGATACGGGACTAGCGTTCTCACAGATACGCAGTATTTT. Together with reference TRBV12-5 and TRBJ2-3, the CDR3 gives the full variable domain: DARVTQTPRHKVTEMGQEVTMRCQPILGHNTVFWYRQTMMQGLELLAYFRNRAPLDDSGMPKDRFSAEMPDATLATLKIQPSEPRDSAVYFCASGYGTSVLTDTQYFGPGTRLTVL.